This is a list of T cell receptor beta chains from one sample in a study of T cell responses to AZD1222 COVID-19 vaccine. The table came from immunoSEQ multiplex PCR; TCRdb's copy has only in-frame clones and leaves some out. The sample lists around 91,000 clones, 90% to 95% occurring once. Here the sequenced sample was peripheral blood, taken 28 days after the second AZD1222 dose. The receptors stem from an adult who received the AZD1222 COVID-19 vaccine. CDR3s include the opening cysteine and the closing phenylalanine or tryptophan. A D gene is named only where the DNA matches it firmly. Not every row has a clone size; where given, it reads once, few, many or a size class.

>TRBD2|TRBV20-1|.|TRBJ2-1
CSASRPGTSGNEQFF
TGCAGTGCTAGTAGGCCCGGGACTAGCGGAAATGAGCAGTTCTTC
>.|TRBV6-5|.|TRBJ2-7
CASTPNRGATYEQYF
TGTGCCAGCACTCCTAACCGAGGGGCCACCTACGAGCAGTACTTC
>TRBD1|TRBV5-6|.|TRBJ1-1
CASSSLQGRYSEAFF
TGTGCCAGCAGCTCCCTACAGGGGAGGTATAGTGAAGCTTTCTTT
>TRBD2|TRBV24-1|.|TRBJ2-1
CATSDYGTSLNEQFF
TGTGCCACCAGTGATTACGGGACTAGCTTGAATGAGCAGTTCTTC
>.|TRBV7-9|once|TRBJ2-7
CASSLNLGGYEQYF
TGTGCCAGCAGCTTAAATCTTGGGGGTTACGAGCAGTACTTC
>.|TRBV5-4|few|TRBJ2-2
CASSLGSPMNTGELFF
TGTGCCAGCAGCTTGGGAAGTCCCATGAACACCGGGGAGCTGTTTTTT
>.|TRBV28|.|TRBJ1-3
CASSFLGPGNTIYF
TGTGCCAGCAGTTTTTTGGGACCTGGAAACACCATATATTTT
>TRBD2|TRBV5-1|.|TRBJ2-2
CASSYRRSGGPSMNTGELFF
TGCGCCAGCAGCTATCGACGTTCGGGAGGGCCGTCGATGAACACCGGGGAGCTGTTTTTT
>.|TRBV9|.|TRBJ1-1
CASSVGENTEAFF
TGTGCCAGCAGCGTTGGAGAGAACACTGAAGCTTTCTTT
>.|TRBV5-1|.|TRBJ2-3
CASSTMPGLGITDTQYF
TGCGCCAGCAGCACCATGCCGGGACTGGGAATCACAGATACGCAGTATTTT
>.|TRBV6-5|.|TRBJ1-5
CASSSHDSQPQHF
TGTGCCAGCAGTTCCCATGACAGTCAGCCCCAGCATTTT
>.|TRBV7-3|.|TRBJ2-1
CASSLDPSASYNEQFF
TGTGCCAGCAGCTTAGATCCTAGCGCTTCTTACAATGAGCAGTTCTTC
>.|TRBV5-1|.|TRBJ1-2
CASSLAPERGYTF
TGCGCCAGCAGCTTGGCTCCCGAGCGGGGCTACACCTTC
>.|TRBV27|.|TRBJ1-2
CASSNGANYGYTF
TGTGCCAGCAGCAACGGGGCGAACTATGGCTACACCTTC
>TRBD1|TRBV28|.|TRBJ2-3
CASSLTPGQGAGDTQYF
TGTGCCAGCAGTTTAACACCGGGACAGGGGGCGGGAGATACGCAGTATTTT
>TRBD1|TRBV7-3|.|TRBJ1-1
CASSLTGSNTEAFF
TGTGCCAGCAGCTTGACAGGGTCGAACACTGAAGCTTTCTTT
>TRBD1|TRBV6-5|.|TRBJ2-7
CASSYGTDYEQYF
TGTGCCAGCAGTTACGGGACAGACTACGAGCAGTACTTC
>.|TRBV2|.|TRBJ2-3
CASSELEPDTQYF
TGTGCCAGCAGTGAACTAGAGCCAGATACGCAGTATTTT
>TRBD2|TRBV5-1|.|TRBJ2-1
CASGGEVNNEQFF
TGCGCCAGCGGGGGGGAGGTAAACAATGAGCAGTTCTTC
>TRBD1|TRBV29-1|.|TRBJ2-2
CSVPGGSNTGELFF
TGCAGCGTCCCAGGGGGATCCAACACCGGGGAGCTGTTTTTT
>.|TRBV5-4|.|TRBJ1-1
CASSLLLNTEAFF
TGTGCCAGCAGCTTACTATTGAACACTGAAGCTTTCTTT
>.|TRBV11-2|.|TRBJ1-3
CASRIVSGNTIYF
TGTGCCAGCAGAATAGTGTCTGGAAACACCATATATTTT
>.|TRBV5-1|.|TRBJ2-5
CASSLDPGFQETQYF
TGCGCCAGCAGCTTGGATCCAGGGTTCCAAGAGACCCAGTACTTC
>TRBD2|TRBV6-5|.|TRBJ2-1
CASRDSGSEQFF
TGTGCCAGCAGAGATAGCGGGAGTGAGCAGTTCTTC
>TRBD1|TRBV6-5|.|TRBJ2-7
CASSYAPGQGYEQYF
TGTGCCAGCAGTTACGCGCCGGGACAGGGCTACGAGCAGTACTTC
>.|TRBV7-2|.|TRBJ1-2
CASSLGGQTSGYTF
TGTGCCAGCAGCTTAGGTGGGCAAACTAGTGGCTACACCTTC
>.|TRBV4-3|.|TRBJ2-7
CASSQDLVGNLKQYF
TGCGCCAGCAGCCAAGATCTTGTAGGGAATTTGAAGCAGTACTTC
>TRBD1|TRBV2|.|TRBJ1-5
CASSDRQGDQPQHF
TGTGCCAGCAGTGATCGACAGGGCGATCAGCCCCAGCATTTT
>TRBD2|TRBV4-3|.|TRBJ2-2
CASSQGVAGGAGELFF
TGCGCCAGCAGCCAAGGGGTAGCGGGAGGGGCCGGGGAGCTGTTTTTT
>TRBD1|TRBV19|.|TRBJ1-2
CASKRDSSYGYTF
TGTGCCAGTAAGAGGGACAGCTCTTATGGCTACACCTTC
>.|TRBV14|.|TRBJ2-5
CASSQDLGKTQYF
TGTGCCAGCAGCCAAGATCTCGGGAAGACCCAGTACTTC
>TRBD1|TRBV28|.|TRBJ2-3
CASSQGGMGENTQYF
TGTGCCAGCTCGCAAGGGGGCATGGGGGAAAATACGCAGTATTTT
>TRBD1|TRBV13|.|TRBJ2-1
CASSLGEWDRGLDEQFF
TGTGCCAGCAGCTTAGGCGAATGGGACAGGGGGCTCGATGAGCAGTTCTTC
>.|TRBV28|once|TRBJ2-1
CASKGPGSYNEQFF
TGTGCCAGCAAAGGCCCGGGCTCCTACAATGAGCAGTTCTTC
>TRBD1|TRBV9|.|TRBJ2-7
CASSVSQGYEQYF
TGTGCCAGCAGCGTGTCACAGGGGTACGAGCAGTACTTC
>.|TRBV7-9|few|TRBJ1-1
CASSLRAQGHTEAFF
TGTGCCAGCAGCCTCCGGGCCCAGGGGCACACTGAAGCTTTCTTT
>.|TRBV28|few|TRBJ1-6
CASRARWAAYNSPLHF
TGTGCCAGCAGGGCTCGGTGGGCGGCGTATAATTCACCCCTCCACTTT
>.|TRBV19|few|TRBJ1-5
CASSMGTVGNQPQHF
TGTGCCAGTAGTATGGGCACAGTGGGCAATCAGCCCCAGCATTTT
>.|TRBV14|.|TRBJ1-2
CASSQVTGYGYTF
TGTGCCAGCAGCCAAGTGACAGGCTATGGCTACACCTTC
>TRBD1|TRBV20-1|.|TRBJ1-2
CSARDRGGYTF
TGCAGTGCTCGGGACAGGGGTGGCTACACCTTC
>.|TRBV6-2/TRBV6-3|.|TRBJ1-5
CASSYSRAEPQHF
TGTGCCAGCAGTTATTCAAGGGCGGAGCCCCAGCATTTT
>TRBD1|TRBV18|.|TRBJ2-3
CASSPRIGTGGDTQYF
TGTGCCAGCTCACCACGGATCGGGACAGGGGGTGATACGCAGTATTTT
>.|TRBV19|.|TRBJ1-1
CASSMIGNTEAFF
TGTGCCAGTAGTATGATAGGGAACACTGAAGCTTTCTTT
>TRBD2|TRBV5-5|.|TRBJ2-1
CASSLSGSSYNEQFF
TGTGCCAGCAGCTTGAGCGGGAGCTCCTACAATGAGCAGTTCTTC
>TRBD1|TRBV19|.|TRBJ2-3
CASSISRTGGTDTQYF
TGTGCCAGTAGTATCAGTCGGACAGGGGGCACAGATACGCAGTATTTT
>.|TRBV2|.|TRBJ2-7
CASSGTPGGEQYF
TGTGCCAGCAGTGGGACACCTGGGGGAGAGCAGTACTTC